A selection of T cell receptor beta chains follows, all from one sample in a study of cytomegalovirus exposure and HLA in healthy donors. Method: immunoSEQ multiplex PCR; TCRdb's copy keeps in-frame clones and lacks some. The sample has a few hundred thousand clones, roughly 70% seen once; the top ten hold less than 2%. The sample consisted of PBMCs. These receptors were collected from a woman in her 30s in good health and CMV-seronegative. The CDR3 runs from the conserved cysteine through the conserved F or W. Each record gives: CDR3 protein, CDR3 DNA, D gene, J gene, V gene, clone size. The D gene is left open where the match is weak. The size entry is marked missing in some rows and otherwise reads once, few, many or a size class.

cdr3_aa: CASSLSESYEQYF; cdr3_nt: TGTGCCAGCAGTTTAAGCGAGAGCTACGAGCAGTACTTC; d_call: NA; j_call: TRBJ2-7; v_call: TRBV27; clone_size: NA
cdr3_aa: CATISAGDGEQYF; cdr3_nt: TGTGCCACCATTTCGGCGGGAGACGGCGAGCAGTACTTC; d_call: TRBD2; j_call: TRBJ2-7; v_call: TRBV19; clone_size: once
cdr3_aa: CASSLETGVKNIQYF; cdr3_nt: TGTGCCAGCAGCCTCGAAACAGGGGTCAAAAACATTCAGTACTTC; d_call: TRBD1; j_call: TRBJ2-4; v_call: TRBV7-9; clone_size: NA
cdr3_aa: CASSLPSGNEAFF; cdr3_nt: TGTGCCAGCAGCTTGCCGTCGGGTAATGAAGCTTTCTTT; d_call: NA; j_call: TRBJ1-1; v_call: TRBV5-6; clone_size: NA
cdr3_aa: CAISESAGFTDTQYF; cdr3_nt: TGTGCCATCAGTGAGTCAGCGGGGTTCACAGATACGCAGTATTTT; d_call: TRBD2; j_call: TRBJ2-3; v_call: TRBV10-3; clone_size: NA
cdr3_aa: CASSISSVDEQYF; cdr3_nt: TGTGCCAGCAGCATAAGCTCTGTAGACGAGCAGTACTTC; d_call: NA; j_call: TRBJ2-7; v_call: TRBV7-9; clone_size: NA
cdr3_aa: CASSLGQGNEKLFF; cdr3_nt: TGTGCCAGCAGTTTGGGGCAGGGAAATGAAAAACTGTTTTTT; d_call: NA; j_call: TRBJ1-4; v_call: TRBV28; clone_size: NA
cdr3_aa: CASSPWDRDLRHYGYTF; cdr3_nt: TGTGCCAGCTCACCTTGGGACAGGGATTTACGACACTATGGCTACACCTTC; d_call: TRBD1; j_call: TRBJ1-2; v_call: TRBV18; clone_size: NA
cdr3_aa: CASSLVSGINTGELFF; cdr3_nt: TGCGCCAGCAGCTTGGTCAGCGGGATAAACACCGGGGAGCTGTTTTTT; d_call: TRBD2; j_call: TRBJ2-2; v_call: TRBV5-1; clone_size: NA
cdr3_aa: CASRGQPNTEAFF; cdr3_nt: TGTGCCAGTAGGGGGCAACCGAACACTGAAGCTTTCTTT; d_call: TRBD1; j_call: TRBJ1-1; v_call: TRBV5-5; clone_size: few